A single T cell receptor beta chain is shown here with its context. The protocol was immunoSEQ multiplex PCR, while the TCRdb copy is restricted to in-frame clones and leaves out a portion. The sample has around 110,000 clones, about nine tenths seen once; the top ten hold 1.8%. This sample was taken from a study of blood T cell repertoires in COVID-19. Study information: Samples came from the United States, Italy and Spain, spanning acute and convalescent COVID-19.

The CDR3 runs 13 residues. Trimming removed 3 bases from V and 0 bases from J, with 3 bases in between. The chain recombines TRBV12-3 or TRBV12-4 with TRBJ1-5; D is uncertain. The receptor comes from a human donor with active COVID-19. The donor label of this sample is uncertain. Sequencing was done on a sample of peripheral blood. CDR3: CASSFNSNQPQHF. For the CDR3, the DNA is TGTGCCAGCAGTTTCAATAGCAATCAGCCCCAGCATTTT.